This TCR beta chain came from a study of shared clonotypes between healthy human individuals. General study findings and limits: For naive CD4 cells, around 5.1% of clonotypes were shared across a few donors. Rarefaction exposed incomplete sorted-subset sequencing despite large depth.

V lost 2 bases to trimming and J lost 6 bases, with 11 bases between them. The CDR3 totals 13 residues. In germline, CDR1 is KGHSH, CDR2 LQKENI. On this clone: The antigen remains unidentified.

CD45RO-negative CD8 cells positively selected for CCR7 made up the naive population, which excluded terminally differentiated effector memory CD45RA+ cells. Across several immunoSEQ plates, the genomic DNA of each subset was split evenly. The protocol was immunoSEQ multiplex PCR, while the TCRdb copy is restricted to in-frame clones and leaves out a portion. The table includes more than 550,000 clones, 92% detected once. The chain uses TRBV18 and TRBJ2-7; possible D gene TRBD1, 6 bases. This clonotype originated in a man aged 30-40 years in good health. Input material: naive CD8+ T cells sorted from blood. CDR3: CASSPGTPREQYF. CDR3 coding DNA: TGTGCCAGCTCACCAGGGACACCACGCGAGCAGTACTTC. The whole variable domain, filled in from reference TRBV18 and TRBJ2-7, reads NAGVMQNPRHLVRRRGQEARLRCSPMKGHSHVYWYRQLPEEGLKFMVYLQKENIIDESGMPKERFSAEFPKEGPSILRIQQVVRGDSAAYFCASSPGTPREQYFGPGTRLTVT.